Shown below are 26 T cell receptor beta chains from a single sample sequenced in a study of shared clonotypes between healthy human individuals. The table came from immunoSEQ multiplex PCR; TCRdb's copy has only in-frame clones and leaves some out. The profile shows hundreds of thousands of clones, about two thirds of them singletons. Specimen: memory CD4+ T cells sorted from blood. Stated subset: CD45RA-negative fraction. The receptors originated from a young woman in good health.

V usage is TRBV5-1 and J usage is TRBJ2-5, with TRBD1 matching over 8 bases. The V and J ends lost 3 bases and 5 bases, in that order; junction bases with no gene match: 9. The CDR3 length is 15 residues. CDR1 is SGHRS and CDR2 is YFSETQ in the germline V gene. This chain's CDR3 is CASSSRTGRWETQYF. For the CDR3, the DNA is TGCGCCAGCAGCTCAAGGACAGGGCGTTGGGAGACCCAGTACTTC. The full variable domain, with the rest looked up from reference TRBV5-1 and TRBJ2-5, is KAGVTQTPRYLIKTRGQQVTLSCSPISGHRSVSWYQQTPGQGLQFLFEYFSETQRNKGNFPGRFSGRQFSNSRSEMNVSTLELGDSALYLCASSSRTGRWETQYFGPGTRLLVL.

This clone was observed a handful of times. The chain employs TRBV18 and TRBJ1-5; a possible D gene is TRBD1 (5 bases). Germline V gene lookup returns CDR1 KGHSH and CDR2 LQKENI. The V gene lost 2 bases and the J gene lost 5 bases, with 13 bases spanning the gap. This CDR3 spans 15 amino acids. CDR3 nucleotides: TGTGCCAGCTCACCAGGGGGGTCCCTCGATCAGCCCCAGCATTTT. This codes for CASSPGGSLDQPQHF.

The chain is built from TRBV19 and TRBJ1-1, with TRBD1 matching 7 bases. This CDR3 has 17 amino acids. V was pared by 6 bases and J by 0 bases, with 13 bases of the junction left unmatched. The germline V gene encodes CDR1 LNHDA and CDR2 SQIVND (reference sequence). The CDR3 region is CASSNIMYQGVNTEAFF. CDR3 DNA sequence: TGTGCCAGTAGCAATATTATGTACCAGGGGGTGAACACTGAAGCTTTCTTT.

This clone has a single count. The chain couples TRBV28 to TRBJ2-6; weak D call: TRBD2 (5 bases). The V end was cut by 8 bases, the J end by 0 bases, with 14 bases between. CDR1 and CDR2 (germline): MDHEN, SYDVKM. CDR3 length: 16 residues. Here the CDR3 DNA reads TGTGCCAGCTTGTTCAAGCGGCCCTCTGGGGCCAACGTCCTGACTTTC. Encoded protein: CASLFKRPSGANVLTF.

The CDR3 here is CASSQGRNEQYF. CDR3 DNA: TGCGCCAGCAGCCAGGGACGGAACGAGCAGTACTTC. The chain couples TRBV5-1 to TRBJ2-7; D may correspond to TRBD1 or TRBD2 (5 bases each). Deletions cut 4 bases from V and 5 bases from J, with 10 bases between. The V gene's germline CDR1 is SGHRS and CDR2 YFSETQ. The CDR3 has 12 residues.

This clone was seen a few times. The chain combines TRBV6-5 with TRBJ2-7; TRBD1 matches 7 bases. The germline gives CDR1 MNHEY, CDR2 SVGAGI. Losses at the gene ends were 5 bases for V and 0 bases for J; bases not matched to a gene: 4. The CDR3 length is 14 residues. CDR3 sequence (DNA): TGTGCCAGCAGTGCGACAGGGTACTCCTACGAGCAGTACTTC. It encodes CASSATGYSYEQYF.

This chain links TRBV21-1 with TRBJ2-5; TRBD1, the table's D call, was not compared with the DNA. The DNA matches TRBJ2-7 better at its end, which makes the J call doubtful. TRBV21-1 is a listed pseudogene. The CDR3 has 15 amino acids. In nucleotides, the CDR3 is TGTGCCAGCAGCAAAGTGGGGCACAGGACCTACGAGCAGTACTTC. Its translation: CASSKVGHRTYEQYF.

This sequence joins TRBV11-3 and TRBJ2-3, with D perhaps being TRBD1 or TRBD2 (5 bases each). CDR3 length: 14 residues. Germline lookup yields CDR1 SGHNT and CDR2 YENEEA. V lost 5 bases to trimming and J lost 4 bases, with 13 bases between them. CDR3 DNA sequence: TGTGCCAGCAGCCGTGGGGGAAACCCAGATACGCAGTATTTT. Translated: CASSRGGNPDTQYF.

This rearrangement joins TRBV28 to TRBJ1-4; D is ambiguous. Germline V gives CDR1 MDHEN, CDR2 SYDVKM. CDR3 length equals 14 residues. Deletions cut 8 bases from V and 5 bases from J, with 15 bases between. The CDR3 sequence is CASRPDTKNEKLFF. Written as DNA, the CDR3 is TGTGCCAGCCGACCCGACACCAAAAATGAAAAACTGTTTTTT. Combining the CDR3 with reference TRBV28 and TRBJ1-4 gives the whole variable domain DVKVTQSSRYLVKRTGEKVFLECVQDMDHENMFWYRQDPGLGLRLIYFSYDVKMKEKGDIPEGYSVSREKKERFSLILESASTNQTSMYLCASRPDTKNEKLFFGSGTQLSVL.

The chain joins TRBV7-9 to TRBJ2-7; weak D call: TRBD2 (6 bases). Trimming left V 5 bases short and J 5 bases short, with 13 bases between. Germline assignment: CDR1 SEHNR and CDR2 FQNEAQ (reference sequence). The CDR3 extends over 13 amino acids. In DNA form, the CDR3 reads TGTGCCAGCAGCCGGAGCGGGTTCGACGAGCAGTACTTC. This encodes CASSRSGFDEQYF. Combining the CDR3 with reference TRBV7-9 and TRBJ2-7 gives the whole variable domain DTGVSQNPRHKITKRGQNVTFRCDPISEHNRLYWYRQTLGQGPEFLTYFQNEAQLEKSRLLSDRFSAERPKGSFSTLEIQRTEQGDSAMYLCASSRSGFDEQYFGPGTRLTVT.

With respect to this clone: Within the sample, other DNA sequences also encode this same CDR3. The chain uses TRBV2 and TRBJ2-5; 8 nucleotides agree with TRBD2. V lost 6 bases, J lost 4 bases, and 1 base stayed unmatched. Germline CDR1 reads SNHLY; CDR2 reads FYNNEI. This CDR3 is 12 amino acids long. CDR3 amino acids: CASSGTRETQYF. DNA of the CDR3: TGTGCCAGCAGCGGGACTAGAGAGACCCAGTACTTC.

In this sample, this clone turned up a few times. The V and J genes are TRBV2 and TRBJ1-4, with D unclear. The CDR3 is made up of 15 amino acids. Trimming stripped 2 bases from V and 0 bases from J, with 7 bases between. Germline V gene data show CDR1 as SNHLY and CDR2 as FYNNEI. Here the CDR3 reads CASSETRATNEKLFF. DNA for the CDR3: TGTGCCAGCAGTGAAACCAGAGCAACTAATGAAAAACTGTTTTTT.

Concerning this clone itself: The sample holds other DNA sequences that translate to the same CDR3. V and J are TRBV2 and TRBJ2-5, with D maybe TRBD1 (5 bases). V lost 0 bases and J 3 bases, leaving 5 bases between the germline ends. This CDR3 region has 13 residues. The germline V gene encodes CDR1 SNHLY and CDR2 FYNNEI. The CDR3 DNA sequence: TGTGCCAGCAGTGAAGCACAGGAAGAGACCCAGTACTTC. It translates to CASSEAQEETQYF. Together with reference TRBV2 and TRBJ2-5, the CDR3 gives the full variable domain: EPEVTQTPSHQVTQMGQEVILRCVPISNHLYFYWYRQILGQKVEFLVSFYNNEISEKSEIFDDQFSVERPDGSNFTLKIRSTKLEDSAMYFCASSEAQEETQYFGPGTRLLVL.

V is TRBV14 and J is TRBJ2-1, with 7 bases that match TRBD2. V was clipped by 0 bases and J by 15 bases; unmatched bases: 8. Germline CDR1 reads SGHDN; CDR2 reads FVKESK. This CDR3 has 13 amino acids. The CDR3 reads CASSQDASGIGFF. The CDR3, as DNA: TGTGCCAGCAGCCAAGACGCTAGCGGTATCGGGTTCTTC.

This sequence joins TRBV7-8 and TRBJ2-7; no clear D. The V end lost 1 base, the J end lost 2 bases, and 12 bases lay between the germline ends. This CDR3 is 15 amino acids long. The germline V gene encodes CDR1 SGHVS and CDR2 FQNEAQ. Here the CDR3 DNA reads TGTGCCAGCAGCTTAGAGGGCACATCGACCTACGAGCAGTACTTC. This gives the protein CASSLEGTSTYEQYF. Based on the CDR3 plus reference TRBV7-8 and TRBJ2-7, the full variable domain is GAGVSQSPRYKVAKRGQDVALRCDPISGHVSLFWYQQALGQGPEFLTYFQNEAQLDKSGLPSDRFFAERPEGSVSTLKIQRTQQEDSAVYLCASSLEGTSTYEQYFGPGTRLTVT.

The chain links TRBV25-1 to TRBJ1-2; D is undetermined. This CDR3 spans 17 amino acids. The germline V gene has CDR1 MGHDK and CDR2 SYGVNS. Between the trimmed V and J ends, which lost 0 bases and 3 bases, there was a span of 17 bases. The DNA for the CDR3 is TGTGCCAGCAGTGAATATACCGGGCCGGGTTCATACTATGGCTACACCTTC. Its protein product is CASSEYTGPGSYYGYTF.

The chain combines TRBV5-4 with TRBJ2-3; possibly TRBD2 for D (7 bases). The V end lost 1 base, the J end lost 6 bases, and 18 bases lay between the germline ends. This CDR3 region has 16 residues. The V gene's germline CDR1 is SGHNT and CDR2 YYREEE (reference sequence). The CDR3 protein is CASSLSRGASRDTQYF. CDR3 coding DNA: TGTGCCAGCAGCTTGAGTCGGGGGGCGTCTCGGGATACGCAGTATTTT.

In this sample, this clone turned up once. This chain connects TRBV9 to TRBJ2-4; D is uncertain. Trimming stripped 4 bases from V and 0 bases from J, with 20 bases between. From germline, CDR1 is SGDLS and CDR2 YYNGEE. The CDR3 is made up of 18 amino acids. In DNA, the CDR3 is TGTGCCAGCAGCCTCCCTCGGGCGGCTGGGGTAGCCAAAAACATTCAGTACTTC. It is translated as CASSLPRAAGVAKNIQYF.

This clone was seen more than once but under ten times. The V and J genes are TRBV19 and TRBJ2-1, with D possibly matching TRBD2 (11 bases). The CDR3 length is 18 residues. Germline CDR1 is LNHDA and CDR2 is SQIVND (reference sequence). V was shortened by 8 bases and J by 7 bases, with 30 bases between the two germline ends. In DNA form, the CDR3 reads TGTGCCAGTTTAGACAGGGGGCGAACTAGCGGGAGACTAAATGAGCAGTTCTTC. Translating gives CASLDRGRTSGRLNEQFF.

The CDR3 DNA is TGTGCCAGCATCCGCGGTCCATCCGGGACCCAGTACTTC. Encoded protein: CASIRGPSGTQYF. The V gene is TRBV28, the J gene TRBJ2-5; no firm D call. Germline V CDR1 and CDR2: MDHEN, SYDVKM. The germline V and J ends were trimmed by 7 bases and 7 bases, with 16 bases remaining between them. CDR3 length equals 13 residues.

V gene TRBV4-1 combines with J gene TRBJ2-7; 11 bases map to TRBD2. Germline loops: CDR1 MGHRA, CDR2 YSYEKL. There are 16 residues in the CDR3. The J segment lost 5 bases and the V segment lost 5 bases, leaving 11 bases of the junction unmatched. CDR3 sequence: CASSALGLAGGHEQYF. In nucleotides, the CDR3 is TGCGCCAGCAGCGCCCTGGGTCTAGCGGGAGGACACGAGCAGTACTTC.

The chain links TRBV6-1 to TRBJ2-7, with D possibly TRBD1 on 7 matching bases. The CDR3 is made up of 15 amino acids. In germline, CDR1 is MNHNS, CDR2 SASEGT. The V end lost 7 bases, the J end lost 4 bases, and 20 bases lay between the germline ends. In DNA form, the CDR3 reads TGTGCCAGCAATATACACGGAGGGGGCGATTACGAGCAGTACTTC. This translates into CASNIHGGGDYEQYF.

The chain joins TRBV5-1 to TRBJ2-1; D unresolved. The germline V and J ends were trimmed by 1 base and 0 bases, with 17 bases remaining between them. Germline-derived CDR1 and CDR2 are SGHRS and YFSETQ. This CDR3 comprises 18 residues. Written as DNA, the CDR3 is TGCGCCAGCAGCTTGATCCGCTACGCGGATAGCTCCTACAATGAGCAGTTCTTC. Translating gives CASSLIRYADSSYNEQFF.

This clone was found many times. This chain joins TRBV5-1 and TRBJ1-1; 9 positions agree with TRBD1. This CDR3 region has 16 residues. Germline assignment: CDR1 SGHRS and CDR2 YFSETQ. Unmatched junction bases numbered 12, after V lost 4 bases and J lost 5 bases. The CDR3 sequence is CASSGGPVTGGTEAFF. In DNA form, the CDR3 reads TGCGCCAGCAGCGGGGGACCTGTGACAGGGGGAACTGAAGCTTTCTTT. Full variable domain (missing parts from reference TRBV5-1 and TRBJ1-1): KAGVTQTPRYLIKTRGQQVTLSCSPISGHRSVSWYQQTPGQGLQFLFEYFSETQRNKGNFPGRFSGRQFSNSRSEMNVSTLELGDSALYLCASSGGPVTGGTEAFFGQGTRLTVV.

The rearrangement uses TRBV21-1 and TRBJ2-1; the table's D gene call, TRBD2, was not cross checked with the DNA. TRBV21-1 is a known pseudogene. The CDR3 is made up of 16 amino acids. CDR3 sequence (DNA): TGTGCCAGCAGCACGCCGTCTAGCGGGAGGGTCTATGAGCAGTTCTTC. The encoded protein is CASSTPSSGRVYEQFF.

This clone was recorded a few times. The chain carries TRBV5-1 and TRBJ1-3; D is ambiguous. V shed 1 base and J shed 1 base, with 12 bases lying between them. In germline, CDR1 is SGHRS, CDR2 YFSETQ. This CDR3 is built from 16 residues. CDR3 residues: CASSLTAQGSGNTIYF. DNA of the CDR3: TGCGCCAGCAGCTTGACGGCCCAAGGGTCTGGAAACACCATATATTTT.